This is a list of T cell receptor beta chains from one sample in a study of T cells in Graves' hyperthyroidism and ophthalmopathy. TCRdb reprocessed the multiplex PCR reads via MiXCR and lists one record per CDR3 protein. Of 250,000 to 300,000 distinct CDR3 sequences in the sample, around a fifth were seen once. The sequencing sample was made of blood. These receptors all stem from a man aged 45-65 years with Graves' ophthalmopathy. Each CDR3 is given with its conserved first and last residue. A D gene is named only where the DNA matches it firmly. Size tells how often a clone was seen (once, few, many) or the class of an expanded clone, and some rows leave it out.

j_gene: TRBJ1-5; d_gene: .; abundance: .; v_gene: TRBV10-3; CDR3aa: CAISQGGDQPQHF; CDR3nt: TGTGCCATTAGCCAGGGCGGCGATCAGCCCCAGCATTTT
j_gene: TRBJ2-2; d_gene: .; abundance: .; v_gene: TRBV3-1; CDR3aa: CGSSTTGELFF; CDR3nt: TGTGGCAGCAGTACTACCGGGGAGCTGTTTTTT
j_gene: TRBJ2-5; d_gene: TRBD2; abundance: few; v_gene: TRBV20-1; CDR3aa: CSAPPRSGREAETQYF; CDR3nt: TGCAGTGCTCCCCCCCGAAGCGGGAGGGAAGCAGAGACCCAGTACTTC
j_gene: TRBJ1-2; d_gene: TRBD1; abundance: few; v_gene: TRBV28; CDR3aa: CAGSPWDSTNYGYTF; CDR3nt: TGTGCCGGCAGTCCATGGGACAGTACTAACTATGGCTACACCTTC
j_gene: TRBJ2-5; d_gene: TRBD1; abundance: .; v_gene: TRBV20-1; CDR3aa: CSAWRTGRETQYF; CDR3nt: TGCAGTGCTTGGAGGACAGGGAGGGAGACCCAGTACTTC
j_gene: TRBJ2-1; d_gene: .; abundance: few; v_gene: TRBV13; CDR3aa: CASSLGGGWNEQFF; CDR3nt: TGTGCCAGCAGTTTAGGAGGGGGGTGGAATGAGCAGTTCTTC
j_gene: TRBJ2-4; d_gene: .; abundance: .; v_gene: TRBV2; CDR3aa: CASRATNIQYF; CDR3nt: TGTGCCAGCAGGGCGACGAACATTCAGTACTTC
j_gene: TRBJ2-7; d_gene: .; abundance: many; v_gene: TRBV5-6; CDR3aa: CASSSEGSRGRYEQYF; CDR3nt: TGTGCCAGCAGCTCCGAAGGGAGTAGAGGTCGGTACGAGCAGTACTTC
j_gene: TRBJ1-1; d_gene: .; abundance: many; v_gene: TRBV18; CDR3aa: CASSPGQNTEAFF; CDR3nt: TGTGCCAGCTCACCAGGGCAGAACACTGAAGCTTTCTTT
j_gene: TRBJ1-1; d_gene: .; abundance: .; v_gene: TRBV4-2; CDR3aa: CASSPHKDANTEAFF; CDR3nt: TGTGCCAGCAGCCCTCATAAGGACGCGAACACTGAAGCTTTCTTT
j_gene: TRBJ2-7; d_gene: TRBD1; abundance: .; v_gene: TRBV9; CDR3aa: CASSVGQGDAEQYF; CDR3nt: TGTGCCAGCAGCGTGGGACAGGGCGACGCCGAGCAGTACTTC
j_gene: TRBJ2-1; d_gene: .; abundance: .; v_gene: TRBV5-1; CDR3aa: CASSPRDTAYNEQFF; CDR3nt: TGCGCCAGCAGCCCAAGGGACACCGCCTACAATGAGCAGTTCTTC
j_gene: TRBJ1-1; d_gene: TRBD1; abundance: .; v_gene: TRBV20-1; CDR3aa: CSAGLRDSLNTEAFF; CDR3nt: TGCAGTGCTGGCCTAAGGGACAGCCTGAACACTGAAGCTTTCTTT
j_gene: TRBJ2-5; d_gene: TRBD2; abundance: few; v_gene: TRBV7-8; CDR3aa: CASRRLAGGQETQYF; CDR3nt: TGTGCCAGCAGGAGACTAGCGGGAGGGCAAGAGACCCAGTACTTC
j_gene: TRBJ2-3; d_gene: TRBD2; abundance: few; v_gene: TRBV9; CDR3aa: CASSETSGRADTQYF; CDR3nt: TGTGCCAGCAGCGAGACTAGCGGGAGGGCAGATACGCAGTATTTT
j_gene: TRBJ2-7; d_gene: .; abundance: few; v_gene: TRBV30; CDR3aa: CAWSPPGTYEQYF; CDR3nt: TGTGCCTGGAGCCCCCCGGGGACCTACGAGCAGTACTTC
j_gene: TRBJ2-3; d_gene: .; abundance: .; v_gene: TRBV9; CDR3aa: CASGPASAYF; CDR3nt: TGTGCCAGCGGCCCGGCTAGCGCGTATTTT
j_gene: TRBJ1-1; d_gene: TRBD1; abundance: .; v_gene: TRBV7-9; CDR3aa: CASSLRQGGMNTEAFF; CDR3nt: TGTGCCAGCAGCTTGCGCCAGGGGGGAATGAACACTGAAGCTTTCTTT
j_gene: TRBJ2-7; d_gene: TRBD1; abundance: many; v_gene: TRBV20-1; CDR3aa: CSAREGDRAYEQYF; CDR3nt: TGCAGTGCTAGAGAGGGGGACAGGGCCTACGAGCAGTACTTC
j_gene: TRBJ2-7; d_gene: .; abundance: .; v_gene: TRBV7-8; CDR3aa: CASSGTRDSYEQYF; CDR3nt: TGTGCCAGCAGCGGCACCCGGGACTCCTACGAGCAGTACTTC
j_gene: TRBJ2-7; d_gene: TRBD2; abundance: .; v_gene: TRBV2; CDR3aa: CASSELAGGAYEQYF; CDR3nt: TGTGCCAGCAGTGAACTAGCGGGAGGTGCCTACGAGCAGTACTTC
j_gene: TRBJ1-1; d_gene: .; abundance: few; v_gene: TRBV6-5; CDR3aa: CASSYRGARNTEAFF; CDR3nt: TGTGCCAGCAGTTACAGGGGGGCGCGGAACACTGAAGCTTTCTTT
j_gene: TRBJ1-6; d_gene: .; abundance: many; v_gene: TRBV5-1; CDR3aa: CASSLDSYNSPLHF; CDR3nt: TGTGCCAGCAGCTTAGACTCCTATAATTCACCCCTCCACTTT
j_gene: TRBJ2-1; d_gene: TRBD2; abundance: many; v_gene: TRBV7-2; CDR3aa: CASSLAGAGGSEQFF; CDR3nt: TGTGCCAGCAGCTTAGCGGGGGCGGGAGGTAGTGAGCAGTTCTTC